These T cell receptor beta chains were read from a single sample in a study of OX40 agonist ivuxolimab in advanced cancers. Here immunoSEQ multiplex PCR was the method, and the copy in TCRdb shows in-frame clones only, minus some. The top ten hold about 5.1% of the sample, which has 55,000 to 70,000 clones, approximately 85% seen once. Sequenced here: CD4+ or CD8+ T cells sorted from blood, sampled in a trial of the OX40 agonist ivuxolimab. The receptors come from an adult with an advanced solid tumor such as melanoma, head and neck, liver or kidney cancer. The CDR3 runs from the conserved cysteine through the conserved F or W. Fields, in order: J gene, D gene, V gene, clone size, CDR3 protein, CDR3 DNA. D genes are given only for firm matches. Clone size, where shown, is once, few, many, or a class for clones that have expanded.

TRBJ2-5	TRBD1	TRBV7-8	-	CASSPGQGETQYF	TGTGCCAGCAGCCCCGGACAGGGAGAGACCCAGTACTTC
TRBJ2-1	-	TRBV6-4	-	CASSLGRYNEQFF	TGTGCCAGCAGTCTAGGGCGTTACAATGAGCAGTTCTTC
TRBJ2-4	-	TRBV29-1	-	CSVELRGRAKNIQYF	TGCAGCGTTGAATTGAGGGGCCGAGCCAAAAACATTCAGTACTTC
TRBJ1-2	-	TRBV4-2	-	CASSRPAGVTDGYTF	TGTGCCAGCAGCCGACCGGCGGGGGTGACTGATGGCTACACCTTC
TRBJ2-3	TRBD2	TRBV30	-	CAWMTSGIPATQYF	TGTGCCTGGATGACTAGCGGGATCCCCGCCACGCAGTATTTT
TRBJ2-7	TRBD2	TRBV27	-	CASRIAGAAYEQYF	TGTGCCAGCAGAATAGCGGGAGCGGCCTACGAGCAGTACTTC
TRBJ2-3	-	TRBV7-7	-	CASSLAAGSTDTQYF	TGTGCTAGCAGCTTAGCGGCTGGAAGCACAGATACGCAGTATTTT
TRBJ2-3	-	TRBV5-4	-	CASSFGGDTQYF	TGTGCCAGCAGCTTTGGAGGAGATACGCAGTATTTT
TRBJ2-1	TRBD1	TRBV7-6	-	CASSPLWGQDNEQFF	TGTGCCAGCAGCCCACTTTGGGGACAGGACAATGAGCAGTTCTTC
TRBJ2-4	-	TRBV7-9	-	CASSLGAGLAKNIQYF	TGTGCCAGCAGCTTAGGTGCGGGCCTAGCCAAAAACATTCAGTACTTC
TRBJ1-6	-	TRBV28	-	CASSPPVATLRSYNSPLHF	TGTGCCAGCAGTCCTCCGGTAGCCACACTAAGGTCCTATAATTCACCCCTCCACTTT
TRBJ2-7	-	TRBV5-1	once	CASSPEGSPYEQYF	TGCGCCAGCAGCCCGGAGGGGTCCCCCTACGAGCAGTACTTC
TRBJ2-5	-	TRBV19	-	CASSRLGPGETQYF	TGTGCCAGTAGCAGACTAGGGCCGGGAGAGACCCAGTACTTC
TRBJ2-5	-	TRBV7-2	-	CASSLDGETQYF	TGTGCCAGCAGCTTAGATGGGGAGACCCAGTACTTC
TRBJ2-2	-	TRBV9	-	CASSVEGSSGELFF	TGTGCCAGCAGCGTAGAGGGGTCGAGCGGGGAGCTGTTTTTT
TRBJ2-7	TRBD1	TRBV10-2	few	CASSGDRERISEQYF	TGCGCCAGCAGCGGAGACAGGGAGAGGATTAGCGAGCAGTACTTC
TRBJ2-3	TRBD2	TRBV6-5	-	CASNGLAESNTQYF	TGTGCCAGCAACGGACTAGCGGAGTCAAATACGCAGTATTTT
TRBJ2-7	-	TRBV10-2	-	CATQSGEQYF	TGCGCCACCCAGTCCGGCGAGCAGTACTTC
TRBJ2-7	-	TRBV25-1	few	CASSGGSVGLRGYEQYF	TGTGCCAGCAGTGGAGGTTCCGTCGGCCTCCGGGGCTACGAGCAGTACTTC
TRBJ2-7	TRBD1	TRBV7-9	-	CASSTGQGFHEQYF	TGTGCCAGCAGCACAGGACAGGGTTTTCACGAGCAGTACTTC
TRBJ1-2	-	TRBV6-5	-	CASSEDWLGYTF	TGTGCCAGCAGTGAAGATTGGCTGGGCTACACCTTC
TRBJ2-5	TRBD1	TRBV15	few	CATSRQGRPQETQYF	TGTGCCACCAGTCGACAGGGGCGTCCCCAAGAGACCCAGTACTTC
TRBJ2-3	-	TRBV27	-	CASREGASTDTQYF	TGTGCCAGCAGGGAGGGGGCCAGCACAGATACGCAGTATTTT
TRBJ2-7	TRBD2	TRBV5-4	-	CASSSKRGEFGEQYF	TGTGCCAGCAGCTCGAAGCGGGGGGAGTTTGGCGAGCAGTACTTC
TRBJ2-7	TRBD2	TRBV6-5	-	CASGTSGKARQYF	TGTGCCAGCGGTACTAGCGGGAAGGCCCGGCAGTACTTC
TRBJ2-7	-	TRBV7-9	few	CASSPGRSYEQYF	TGTGCCAGCAGCCCGGGACGCTCCTACGAGCAGTACTTC
TRBJ1-4	-	TRBV11-2	-	CASSRRTPLNFGTREKLFF	TGTGCCAGCAGCCGGAGGACACCCCTCAACTTTGGAACGCGTGAAAAACTGTTTTTT
TRBJ2-1	-	TRBV19	once	CASSPSGALRNEQFF	TGTGCCAGTTCCCCATCCGGGGCCTTACGTAATGAGCAGTTCTTC
TRBJ2-1	-	TRBV19	-	CASSWNSMSSYNEQFF	TGTGCCAGTAGCTGGAACTCGATGAGCTCCTACAATGAGCAGTTCTTC
TRBJ2-1	TRBD2	TRBV5-5	-	CASQTGGGNEQFF	TGTGCCAGCCAAACGGGAGGGGGCAATGAGCAGTTCTTC
TRBJ2-5	-	TRBV6-1	once	CASRSPRYQETQYF	TGTGCCAGCAGATCCCCTCGCTACCAAGAGACCCAGTACTTC
TRBJ2-7	TRBD1	TRBV6-1	-	CASSELSGGGYEQYF	TGTGCCAGCAGTGAATTGTCAGGGGGCGGCTACGAGCAGTACTTC
TRBJ1-1	-	TRBV7-8	once	CASSPRARAEAFF	TGTGCCAGCAGCCCTAGGGCCCGGGCTGAAGCTTTCTTT
TRBJ1-6	TRBD1	TRBV7-8	-	CASSARDRGTSPLHF	TGTGCCAGCAGTGCGCGGGACAGGGGGACTTCACCCCTCCACTTT
TRBJ2-3	-	TRBV14	-	CASSPAFGARHTQYF	TGTGCCAGCAGCCCAGCTTTTGGGGCCCGTCATACGCAGTATTTT
TRBJ2-7	TRBD1	TRBV4-3	once	CASSHPPGQVFYEQYF	TGCGCCAGCAGCCATCCGCCGGGACAGGTCTTCTACGAGCAGTACTTC
TRBJ2-7	-	TRBV6-6	-	CASSYLGRDYEQYF	TGTGCCAGCAGTTACCTCGGCAGGGATTACGAGCAGTACTTC
TRBJ1-1	-	TRBV25-1	-	CAAVWGGSQNTEAFF	TGTGCCGCCGTTTGGGGGGGTTCACAGAACACTGAAGCTTTCTTT
TRBJ1-4	-	TRBV2	-	CASSAGLEGEKLFF	TGTGCCAGCAGTGCTGGGTTAGAGGGTGAAAAACTGTTTTTT
TRBJ1-1	-	TRBV9	-	CASSVEGRYTEAFF	TGTGCCAGCAGCGTAGAAGGGAGGTACACTGAAGCTTTCTTT
TRBJ1-1	-	TRBV5-5	-	CASSFRGRDTEAFF	TGTGCCAGCAGCTTCCGGGGAAGGGACACTGAAGCTTTCTTT
TRBJ1-2	-	TRBV2	-	CASSGSGHYGYTF	TGTGCCAGCAGTGGCTCAGGGCACTATGGCTACACCTTC
TRBJ2-1	-	TRBV6-1	-	CASSEANEQFF	TGTGCCAGCAGTGAAGCAAATGAGCAGTTCTTC
TRBJ1-6	-	TRBV5-1	-	CASSLGRGASNSPLHF	TGCGCCAGCAGCTTGGGCCGGGGGGCTAGCAATTCACCCCTCCACTTT
TRBJ1-1	TRBD1	TRBV13	once	CASSLGSGQGPEAFF	TGTGCCAGCAGCTTAGGGTCGGGACAGGGTCCAGAAGCTTTCTTT
TRBJ2-5	-	TRBV19	-	CASTATDKQETQYF	TGTGCCAGTACCGCGACGGACAAGCAAGAGACCCAGTACTTC
TRBJ2-7	TRBD2	TRBV7-8	once	CASSLLAGDFYEQYF	TGTGCCAGCAGCTTGCTAGCGGGAGACTTCTACGAGCAGTACTTC
TRBJ2-3	TRBD2	TRBV7-9	-	CASSLAGGYTDTQYF	TGTGCCAGCAGCTTGGCGGGAGGCTACACAGATACGCAGTATTTT
TRBJ2-3	-	TRBV7-2	-	CASSPMRDTQYF	TGTGCCAGCAGCCCTATGAGGGATACGCAGTATTTT
TRBJ1-5	-	TRBV18	-	CVSSPSGGRGHQPQHF	TGTGTCAGCTCACCATCGGGTGGTCGGGGGCATCAGCCCCAGCATTTT
TRBJ2-1	TRBD2	TRBV4-3	-	CASRQGTSLYNEQFF	TGCGCCAGCCGCCAAGGGACTAGTCTCTACAATGAGCAGTTCTTC
TRBJ2-7	-	TRBV11-2	few	CASSLGAGTYEQYF	TGTGCCAGCAGTCTAGGGGCAGGAACCTACGAGCAGTACTTC
TRBJ2-5	TRBD1	TRBV28	few	CASSTGGVETQYF	TGTGCCAGCAGCACAGGGGGCGTGGAGACCCAGTACTTC
TRBJ2-3	TRBD2	TRBV30	-	CAWSPTSADTQYF	TGTGCCTGGAGTCCTACTAGCGCAGATACGCAGTATTTT
TRBJ2-7	TRBD2	TRBV27	-	CASTLTSGSNEQYF	TGTGCCAGCACCTTGACTAGCGGGAGTAACGAGCAGTACTTC
TRBJ2-1	-	TRBV28	-	CASRIASIHNEQFF	TGTGCCAGCAGGATAGCGAGTATTCACAATGAGCAGTTCTTC
TRBJ2-7	-	TRBV28	once	CASSRKAVTSHYEQYF	TGTGCCAGCAGTCGAAAAGCGGTCACAAGTCACTACGAGCAGTACTTC
TRBJ2-1	-	TRBV4-1	-	CASSLLQGIYNEQFF	TGCGCCAGCAGCCTACTACAGGGAATCTACAATGAGCAGTTCTTC
TRBJ1-1	-	TRBV5-6	-	CASTREMNTEAFF	TGTGCCAGCACCAGGGAGATGAACACTGAAGCTTTCTTT